The clone carrying this T cell receptor beta chain occurred many times. Antigen: not known. This record belongs to a study of T cells in Graves' hyperthyroidism and ophthalmopathy. Overall study: It was at initial diagnosis, before any treatment, that peripheral blood was collected.

Regions amplified from RNA transcripts were the TCR beta CDR3 regions. The HTBI set primed first-round TCR CDR3 RT-PCR. MiXCR was run by TCRdb on the multiplex PCR reads, yielding one entry per CDR3 protein. The repertoire holds hundreds of thousands of distinct CDR3 sequences, about 20% seen once, with about 50% in the top ten. Source material for PBMCs was 10 ml fresh peripheral blood. Findings and limits, study-wide: The majority of expanded thyroid clonotypes above 0.001 also appeared in blood.

With 6 bases clipped from V and 5 bases from J, the junction kept 6 bases outside the gene matches. The CDR3 totals 17 residues. Input material: blood. The chain couples TRBV12-3 or TRBV12-4 to TRBJ2-2; 16 bases match TRBD2. The sequence was obtained from a man aged 40-49 years with Graves' ophthalmopathy. The CDR3 here is CASSSGLAGGYTGELFF. The DNA of the CDR3 is TGTGCCAGCAGCTCGGGACTAGCGGGGGGGTATACCGGGGAGCTGTTTTTT.